Detailed here is one TCR beta chain. What it binds is not known. Germline CDR1 reads LNHDA; CDR2 reads SQIVND (reference sequence). V lost 4 bases to trimming and J lost 0 bases; unmatched junction nucleotides: 3. CDR3 size: 14 residues. This entry belongs to a study of siplizumab effects on memory and regulatory T cells. Study outcomes and limitations: Whether the proliferating Tregs (from siplizumab cultures) were suppressive was not confirmed. A naive or memory phenotype could not be assigned to roughly 80-97% of the proliferating CD4+ or CD8+ clones. Naive T cells were seemingly more diverse than memory cells, and major contributions to the alloresponse seemed to be made by them.

Repertoires were generated with immunoSEQ multiplex PCR, while TCRdb's copy carries only in-frame clones and drops some. The table has 94,000 or so clones, 93% seen once. Specimen: CD8+ T cells sorted from blood. The chain uses TRBV19 and TRBJ2-7, with TRBD2 identical over 7 bases. The sequence was collected from a human donor in good health. CDR3 amino acids: CASSNAGDSYEQYF. Here the CDR3 DNA reads TGTGCCAGTAGTAACGCGGGAGACTCCTACGAGCAGTACTTC.